The 7 T cell receptor beta chains below were found in one sample sequenced in a study of T cell repertoires in cytomegalovirus infection. In TCRdb, the reads were re-called with MiXCR into one record per CDR3 protein. The sample contains approximately 550,000 distinct CDR3 sequences, 16% of which appear only once. Sequencing was performed on CD8+ T cells from PBMCs. These receptors all come from a human donor in good health (CMV status not recorded). Some clones in this sample may be carry-over from other donors' samples.

This clonotype was observed many times. J is TRBJ1-1 and V is TRBV7-6; TRBD1 matches 7 bases. Looked up from germline, CDR1 is SGHVS and CDR2 is FNYEAQ. The CDR3 spans 14 residues. V gave up 4 bases and J gave up 3 bases; unmatched junction bases: 5. CDR3 amino acids: CASSSRQGDTEAFF. The CDR3 coding sequence is TGTGCCAGCAGCTCCCGACAGGGAGACACTGAAGCTTTCTTT.

At least ten counts were recorded for this clonotype. The V gene is TRBV4-1, the J gene TRBJ1-2, with TRBD1 as a possible D gene (6 bases). The CDR3 loop spans 15 amino acids. Germline V gives CDR1 MGHRA, CDR2 YSYEKL. V lost 1 base and J lost 2, with 11 bases in between. The DNA of the CDR3 is TGCGCCAGCAGCCAAGTGGAGGGGGGAAACTATGGCTACACCTTC. This codes for CASSQVEGGNYGYTF.

Of note for this clonotype: The CDR3 end shows no conserved phenylalanine or tryptophan, and so a read error is likely. This sequence joins TRBV11-2 and TRBJ2-7; D not certain. The CDR3 spans 15 residues. Germline V gene data show CDR1 as SGHAT and CDR2 as FQNNGV. Deletions cut 1 base from V and 2 bases from J, with 12 bases between. The DNA for the CDR3 is TGTGCCAGCAGCTTAGCGACGGAACTCCCCTACGAGCAGTACATC. It encodes CASSLATELPYEQYI.

There are many counts of this clonotype. J is TRBJ2-3 and V is TRBV7-3; 10 bases align to TRBD1. The germline V gene has CDR1 SGHTA and CDR2 FQGTGA. The CDR3 is made up of 14 amino acids. Losses at the gene ends were 5 bases for V and 6 bases for J; bases not matched to a gene: 5. This CDR3 is CASSRDRGDDTQYF. In nucleotides, the CDR3 is TGTGCCAGCAGCAGGGACAGGGGTGATGATACGCAGTATTTT.

This chain uses TRBV15 with TRBJ1-1, with D tentatively TRBD1 (6 bases). CDR1 LNHNV and CDR2 YYDKDF come from the germline V gene (reference sequence). There are 16 residues in the CDR3. The V end was cut by 0 bases, the J end by 0 bases, with 11 bases between. The DNA for the CDR3 is TGTGCCACCAGCAGAGATCGGGGGCCAATGAACACTGAAGCTTTCTTT. As protein: CATSRDRGPMNTEAFF.

There are a few counts of this clonotype. This chain connects TRBV5-6 to TRBJ1-2, with D possibly TRBD1 on 6 matching bases. The germline V and J ends were trimmed by 4 bases and 6 bases, with 13 bases remaining between them. Germline V gene data show CDR1 as SGHDT and CDR2 as YYEEEE. The CDR3 length is 13 residues. The CDR3 loop is CASSEGTTHGYTF. CDR3 coding DNA: TGTGCCAGCAGCGAGGGGACAACCCATGGCTACACCTTC.

This clonotype has ten or more counts. The genes are TRBV4-1 and TRBJ1-5, with 7 positions matching TRBD1. With V trimmed by 0 bases and J by 6 bases, 5 bases remained unmatched. CDR3 length: 15 amino acids. CDR1 and CDR2 (germline): MGHRA, YSYEKL. CDR3 sequence reads: CASSQDDRVAQPQHF. The CDR3 DNA reads TGCGCCAGCAGCCAAGATGACAGGGTGGCTCAGCCCCAGCATTTT.